A single sample is the source of the 29 T cell receptor beta chains below, sequenced in a study of cytomegalovirus exposure and HLA in healthy donors (dated by TCRdb to 2017 to 2019). The method was the immunoSEQ multiplex PCR assay. TCRdb re-hosts the immuneACCESS table, in-frame sequences only. Its copies lack some clones; in the studies checked, an unresolved V gene accounts for under half of them, and the cause for the rest is not known. The sample table records roughly 200,000 clones; around nine tenths of these occur just once. 6% to 8.5% of the sample goes to the ten largest clones. The sample comprised PBMCs. Receptors originate from a man aged 25 to 45 in good health and CMV-seropositive.

The chain is built from TRBV6-5 and TRBJ1-2; D uncertain. V was shortened by 0 bases and J by 3 bases, with 14 bases between the two germline ends. The CDR3 has 16 amino acids. Germline V gives CDR1 MNHEY, CDR2 SVGAGI. The DNA of the CDR3 is TGTGCCAGCAGTTACTCCGGGAAGGGCCTCGACTATGGCTACACCTTC. Its translation: CASSYSGKGLDYGYTF.

The chain joins TRBV9 to TRBJ2-7; the D gene could be TRBD1 or TRBD2 (7 bases each). V was shortened by 3 bases and J by 1 base, with 11 bases between the two germline ends. The CDR3 is 14 amino acids. Germline CDR1 reads SGDLS; CDR2 reads YYNGEE. CDR3 bases: TGTGCCAGCAGCGACCAGGGGGGGTCCTACGAGCAGTACTTC. Amino acid sequence: CASSDQGGSYEQYF.

This sequence joins TRBV19 and TRBJ2-7; D is unresolved. This CDR3 is 13 amino acids long. V was clipped by 3 bases and J by 3 bases, with 9 bases between them. Germline CDR1 reads LNHDA; CDR2 reads SQIVND (reference sequence). The CDR3 spells CASSIRTGYEQYF. Here the CDR3 DNA reads TGTGCCAGTAGTATTCGGACCGGCTACGAGCAGTACTTC.

This clone was recorded a few times. The rearrangement joins TRBV6-5 to TRBJ1-1; no firm D call. V was trimmed by 0 bases and J by 0 bases, leaving 8 bases between them. The CDR3 is made up of 15 amino acids. CDR1 MNHEY and CDR2 SVGAGI come from the germline V gene. The CDR3 DNA is TGTGCCAGCAGTTACTCTACACAGATGAACACTGAAGCTTTCTTT. Its protein is CASSYSTQMNTEAFF.

The rearrangement joins TRBV29-1 to TRBJ2-7; TRBD1 matches 7 bases. CDR3 length: 12 residues. J was trimmed by 5 bases and V by 8 bases; bases with no gene match: 9. Germline V gene sequence: CDR1 SQVTM, CDR2 ANQGSEA. The CDR3 coding sequence is TGCAGCATTTACAGGGGTTACGACGAGCAGTACTTC. Residues: CSIYRGYDEQYF.

In nucleotides, the CDR3 is TGTGCCAGTAGTATTCTTAAAATGGGGGGAACCGGGGAGCTGTTTTTT. Translated, it gives CASSILKMGGTGELFF. The rearrangement links TRBV19 to TRBJ2-2; TRBD2 might be the D (6 bases). There are 16 residues in the CDR3. Germline CDR1 and CDR2: LNHDA and SQIVND (reference sequence). Trimming cost V 3 bases and J 5 bases, with 16 bases left between them.

The genes are TRBV2 and TRBJ2-7; D remains unclear. CDR1 and CDR2 from the germline V gene are SNHLY and FYNNEI. V dropped 8 bases and J dropped 3 bases, with 8 bases sitting between them. The CDR3 sequence is 11 residues long. The CDR3 DNA reads TGTGCCAGCGGGCCCTTCTACGAGCAGTACTTC. It specifies CASGPFYEQYF.

The chain recombines TRBV30 with TRBJ1-3; no clear D gene. Deletions cut 2 bases from V and 4 bases from J, with 3 bases between. CDR1 is GTSNPN, CDR2 SVGIG, per germline (reference sequence). The CDR3 consists of 11 residues. The CDR3 DNA is TGTGCCTGGAGTTGGGGAAACACCATATATTTT. The encoded protein is CAWSWGNTIYF.

This chain links TRBV19 with TRBJ2-7; D is ambiguous. Germline assignment: CDR1 LNHDA and CDR2 SQIVND (reference sequence). The CDR3 has 14 residues. V was cut by 2 bases and J by 0 bases, with 8 bases left in between. In nucleotides, the CDR3 is TGTGCCAGTAGTATAACCGACTTCTCCTACGAGCAGTACTTC. As protein: CASSITDFSYEQYF.

V usage is TRBV7-9 and J usage is TRBJ1-2; 9 nucleotides agree with TRBD1. The CDR3 has 14 residues. V shed 4 bases and J 8 bases; nucleotides not matched to a gene: 8. The V gene's germline CDR1 is SEHNR and CDR2 FQNEAQ (reference sequence). CDR3 sequence: CASSYRDRDRGYTF. In DNA, the CDR3 is TGTGCCAGCAGCTATAGGGACAGGGATCGGGGCTACACCTTC. The full variable domain, with the rest looked up from reference TRBV7-9 and TRBJ1-2, is DTGVSQNPRHKITKRGQNVTFRCDPISEHNRLYWYRQTLGQGPEFLTYFQNEAQLEKSRLLSDRFSAERPKGSFSTLEIQRTEQGDSAMYLCASSYRDRDRGYTFGSGTRLTVV.

The chain recombines TRBV4-2 with TRBJ1-2, with D hard to call. The CDR3 runs to 15 residues. Germline V CDR1 and CDR2: LGHNA, YNFKEQ. V was cut by 1 base and J by 5 bases, with 14 bases left in between. The CDR3 spells CASSQGRRTDYGYTF. In nucleotides, the CDR3 is TGTGCCAGCAGCCAAGGAAGGAGGACTGATTATGGCTACACCTTC.

The chain uses TRBV29-1 and TRBJ1-1, with 7 positions matching TRBD1. Germline assignment: CDR1 SQVTM and CDR2 ANQGSEA. V shed 3 bases and J 6 bases; nucleotides not matched to a gene: 7. CDR3 length equals 13 residues. CDR3 sequence: CSVDDRVTPEAFF. As DNA, the CDR3 is TGCAGCGTTGACGACAGGGTTACCCCTGAAGCTTTCTTT.

On this clone itself: The junction departs from germline at one end; a sequencing error may be responsible. The genes are TRBV5-4 and TRBJ2-7; a possible D gene is TRBD2 (5 bases). This CDR3 has 13 amino acids. Germline CDR1 SGHNT, CDR2 YYREEE (reference sequence). The CDR3 here is CASSLDGTYEQYF. The CDR3 DNA is TGTGCCAGCAGTTTGGACGGGACCTACGAGCAGTACTTC.

V is TRBV4-1 and J is TRBJ2-7, with a weak D call TRBD1 (5 bases). This CDR3 comprises 14 residues. Trimming left V 1 base short and J 3 bases short, with 10 bases between. Germline V gene data show CDR1 as MGHRA and CDR2 as YSYEKL. The CDR3 bases are TGCGCCAGCAGCCAAGTTGACAGAGACTACGAGCAGTACTTC. Protein product: CASSQVDRDYEQYF.

The V and J genes are TRBV30 and TRBJ2-2, with 8 positions matching TRBD2. The V gene's germline CDR1 is GTSNPN and CDR2 SVGIG (reference sequence). J gave up 7 bases and V 2 bases, and 12 bases lay outside the gene matches. The CDR3 totals 16 residues. CDR3 region: CAWSLLASGGSGELFF. In nucleotides, the CDR3 is TGTGCCTGGAGTCTGCTCGCCAGCGGGGGAAGCGGGGAGCTGTTTTTT.

The rearrangement links TRBV6-5 to TRBJ2-3; 9 nucleotides line up with TRBD1. Looked up from germline, CDR1 is MNHEY and CDR2 is SVGAGI. This CDR3 contains 13 residues. Trimming removed 2 bases from V and 9 bases from J; junction bases left unmatched: 3. The CDR3 DNA reads TGTGCCAGCAGTTACGGGACAGGGTACACGCAGTATTTT. This translates into CASSYGTGYTQYF.

The chain's CDR3 is CAWTLGNTYEQYF. CDR3 sequence (DNA): TGTGCCTGGACGCTAGGGAATACCTACGAGCAGTACTTC. The chain recombines TRBV30 with TRBJ2-7; no clear D gene. In germline, CDR1 is GTSNPN, CDR2 SVGIG (reference sequence). The length of the CDR3 is 13 residues. The germline V and J ends were trimmed by 4 bases and 2 bases, with 12 bases remaining between them.

The chain employs TRBV4-1 and TRBJ2-7, with D possibly being TRBD1 (5 bases). Germline V gives CDR1 MGHRA, CDR2 YSYEKL. Deletions cut 5 bases from V and 5 bases from J, with 16 bases between. This CDR3 comprises 14 residues. The CDR3 region is CASSGTGPVDEQYF. Written as DNA, the CDR3 is TGCGCCAGCAGCGGAACAGGACCGGTCGACGAGCAGTACTTC.

The gene calls are TRBV6-6 and TRBJ2-3; no firm D call. Trimming took off 6 bases at V and 0 bases at J, with 7 bases between the two ends. Germline CDR1 is MNHNY and CDR2 is SVGAGI (reference sequence). This CDR3 spans 13 amino acids. CDR3 DNA sequence: TGTGCCAGCAGCCGACTGAGCACAGATACGCAGTATTTT. Residues: CASSRLSTDTQYF.

J is TRBJ1-4 and V is TRBV11-3; 7 bases match TRBD1. CDR1 is SGHNT and CDR2 is YENEEA in the germline V gene. The V gene end was trimmed by 3 bases and the J gene end by 5 bases; junction bases not matched to a gene: 6. The CDR3 is 15 amino acids. CDR3 sequence (DNA): TGTGCCAGCAGCTTCGCCGGGACAGAGAATGAAAAACTGTTTTTT. Its translation is CASSFAGTENEKLFF.

The CDR3 nucleotides read TGTGCCAGCAGAAAGGCTTTTACTCCTTTGGGCTACACCTTC. Its protein is CASRKAFTPLGYTF. J is TRBJ1-2 and V is TRBV27; D ambiguous. The germline CDR1 and CDR2 sequences are MNHEY and SMNVEV (reference sequence). Deletions cut 6 bases from V and 8 bases from J, with 19 bases between. The CDR3 spans 14 residues.

This sequence joins TRBV7-2 and TRBJ2-1; TRBD2 matches at 8 bases. In germline, CDR1 is SGHTA, CDR2 FQGNSA. V lost 5 bases, J lost 3 bases, and 9 bases stayed unmatched. The CDR3 has 16 amino acids. CDR3 DNA sequence: TGTGCCAGCAGCAGAACCGGGACTAGAGTCTACAATGAGCAGTTCTTC. It translates to CASSRTGTRVYNEQFF.

V usage is TRBV10-3 and J usage is TRBJ2-5; D remains ambiguous. The V end lost 5 bases, the J end lost 4 bases, and 8 bases lay between the germline ends. This CDR3 has 12 residues. Germline CDR1 ENHRY, CDR2 SYGVKD. CDR3 in amino acids: CAISPGGETQYF. For the CDR3, the DNA is TGTGCCATCAGTCCTGGTGGAGAGACCCAGTACTTC.

This chain links TRBV25-1 with TRBJ2-2; D not resolved. CDR3 length equals 15 residues. Germline CDR1 MGHDK, CDR2 SYGVNS. V lost 2 bases, J lost 1 base, and 8 bases lay in between. DNA of the CDR3: TGTGCCAGCAGTGAACGACTGGGGAACACCGGGGAGCTGTTTTTT. Protein sequence: CASSERLGNTGELFF. The variable domain in full, with the rest retrieved from reference TRBV25-1 and TRBJ2-2, is EADIYQTPRYLVIGTGKKITLECSQTMGHDKMYWYQQDPGMELHLIHYSYGVNSTEKGDLSSESTVSRIRTEHFPLTLESARPSHTSQYLCASSERLGNTGELFFGEGSRLTVL.

The chain recombines TRBV11-3 with TRBJ2-7; D unresolved. Trimming removed 3 bases at V and 3 bases at J, with 9 bases between. This CDR3 region has 13 residues. The germline gives CDR1 SGHNT, CDR2 YENEEA. The CDR3: CASSFGSNYEQYF. For the CDR3, the DNA is TGTGCCAGCAGCTTCGGCTCTAACTACGAGCAGTACTTC.

The chain is built from TRBV5-1 and TRBJ1-4, with D maybe TRBD1 (5 bases). V was cut by 0 bases and J by 13 bases, with 13 bases left in between. This CDR3 spans 13 amino acids. The germline gives CDR1 SGHRS, CDR2 YFSETQ. The chain's CDR3 is CASSLGSGSGLFF. CDR3 sequence (DNA): TGCGCCAGCAGCTTGGGATCAGGGTCCGGACTGTTTTTT.

The V gene is TRBV5-4, the J gene TRBJ2-7; either TRBD1 or TRBD2 may supply D (5 bases each). This CDR3 comprises 15 residues. The V and J ends lost 3 bases and 4 bases respectively, with 17 bases between them. In germline, CDR1 is SGHNT, CDR2 YYREEE (reference sequence). CDR3 DNA sequence: TGTGCCAGCAGCTCCCGGGACGGTGGGGTTTACGAGCAGTACTTC. It encodes CASSSRDGGVYEQYF.

The rearrangement links TRBV4-2 to TRBJ2-5; possible D gene TRBD1, 6 bases. There are 17 residues in the CDR3. Trimming took off 2 bases at V and 5 bases at J, with 21 bases between the two ends. In germline, CDR1 is LGHNA, CDR2 YNFKEQ. CDR3 nucleotide sequence: TGTGCCAGCAGCCAAACACAACGAACAGGGACGGGGGAGACCCAGTACTTC. Encoded protein: CASSQTQRTGTGETQYF.

As concerns this clone: Germline is not matched at one junction end, which may reflect a read error. The chain employs TRBV2 and TRBJ2-4; TRBD2 aligns across 15 bases. CDR1 is SNHLY, CDR2 FYNNEI, per germline. The CDR3 has 12 residues. In DNA form, the CDR3 reads TGTGCCAGCAGTTTCGGGACTAGCGGGGGGAACTTC. This sequence encodes CASSFGTSGGNF.